This T cell receptor (beta chain) was found in a study of control samples from healthy donors and cancer patients. This clone was detected once. Assay used: immunoSEQ multiplex PCR; TCRdb lists only in-frame clones, some missing. The repertoire holds about 170,000 clones, with around 93% as singletons. Per germline, CDR1 SGHAT and CDR2 FQDESV (reference sequence). The CDR3 sequence is 12 residues long. V was clipped by 3 bases and J by 1 base, with 3 bases between them. This chain joins TRBV11-1 and TRBJ1-1, with no clear D. This receptor was taken from a woman in her fifties or sixties in good health. The sequenced sample was blood. CDR3 loop: CASSFANTEAFF. The CDR3 coding sequence is TGTGCCAGCAGCTTCGCGAACACTGAAGCTTTCTTT.